This T cell receptor (beta chain) came from a study of T-cell reconstitution after alpha-beta-depleted transplantation in children. Points from the study as a whole: A year post-transplant, T-cell counts and diversity derived mostly from newly produced T cells.

Worth noting for this clonotype: As yet, its antigen is unknown.

Unique molecular identifiers were used in preparing the TCRbeta library. TCRdb re-derived calls from the PCR reads in MiXCR, one entry per CDR3 protein. The profile shows some 830,000 distinct CDR3 sequences, roughly 15% of them singletons. The CDR3 spans 17 residues. Germline assignment: CDR1 MNHEY and CDR2 SMNVEV (reference sequence). Trimming pared 3 bases from V and 1 base from J, leaving 18 bases between. The source of this sequence is a male patient younger than 18 who had a stem cell transplant for acute lymphoblastic leukemia, so the T cells may come from the graft donor. The source was PBMCs, mostly from graft donor cells, collected 360 days after TCRalphabeta/CD19-depleted stem cell transplant. This chain uses TRBV27 with TRBJ2-5; D might be TRBD2 (6 bases). The CDR3 reads CASSFQAGGHPQETQYF. Here the CDR3 DNA reads TGTGCCAGCAGTTTCCAAGCGGGCGGACACCCCCAAGAGACCCAGTACTTC.